Following are 25 T cell receptor beta chains from one sample sequenced in a study of identical twins. TCRdb fed the 5' RACE reads into MiXCR, producing one record per CDR3 protein. This repertoire shows approximately 620,000 distinct CDR3 sequences, 8.6% found once; its top ten account for 0.98%. These data are also associated with another study on yellow fever vaccine responses in identical twins.

Sequenced sample: PBMCs. The receptors stem from a woman between 18 and 29 years old in good health.

This clonotype was observed a handful of times. V and J are TRBV15 and TRBJ2-6; a possible D gene is TRBD1 (5 bases). This CDR3 is 14 amino acids long. Deletions cut 8 bases from V and 0 bases from J, with 8 bases between. Germline CDR1 LNHNV, CDR2 YYDKDF (reference sequence). CDR3 nucleotides: TGTGCCACCCTCGACAGCTCTGGGGCCAACGTCCTGACTTTC. It is translated as CATLDSSGANVLTF.

The chain has TRBV12-3 or TRBV12-4 and TRBJ2-7; D is uncertain. V lost 2 bases, J lost 2 bases, and 10 bases lay in between. The CDR3 extends over 14 amino acids. The CDR3, as DNA: TGTGCCAGCAGTTTAAACGGCTACCCCTACGAGCAGTACTTC. Amino acid sequence: CASSLNGYPYEQYF.

This clonotype was counted between two and nine times. The rearrangement uses TRBV5-1 and TRBJ2-7; 7 bases align to TRBD2. Germline V CDR1 and CDR2: SGHRS, YFSETQ. The V gene end was trimmed by 2 bases and the J gene end by 2 bases; junction bases not matched to a gene: 10. This CDR3 has 16 residues. CDR3 region: CASSFGNPSGTYEQYF. DNA of the CDR3: TGCGCCAGCAGCTTTGGTAACCCGAGCGGGACCTACGAGCAGTACTTC.

This clonotype was recorded a few times. The chain links TRBV7-9 to TRBJ2-4; TRBD1 might be the D (5 bases). This CDR3 spans 16 amino acids. Germline CDR1 is SEHNR and CDR2 is FQNEAQ (reference sequence). V gave up 1 base and J gave up 3 bases, with 13 bases separating them. The CDR3 nucleotides are TGTGCCAGCAGCTTAGATCAGGGCCCCTACAAAAACATTCAGTACTTC. Translating it yields CASSLDQGPYKNIQYF.

V and J are TRBV2 and TRBJ1-6; D call uncertain. The CDR3 loop spans 12 amino acids. V was clipped by 8 bases and J by 7 bases, with 9 bases between them. The germline V gene encodes CDR1 SNHLY and CDR2 FYNNEI. CDR3 nucleotides: TGTGCCAGCTCTAAAGAAAATTCACCCCTCCACTTT. Amino acids: CASSKENSPLHF.

This clonotype has at least ten counts. This chain connects TRBV6-4 to TRBJ2-3; D gene ambiguous. Germline-derived CDR1 and CDR2 are MRHNA and SNTAGT. The V and J ends lost 0 bases and 0 bases respectively, with 4 bases between them. The CDR3 covers 14 residues. The CDR3 nucleotides are TGTGCCAGCAGTGACTCGACTAGCACAGATACGCAGTATTTT. As protein: CASSDSTSTDTQYF.

In this sample, this clonotype turned up a few times. The genes are TRBV6-6 and TRBJ2-1, with 9 bases that match TRBD1. Per germline, CDR1 MNHNY and CDR2 SVGAGI (reference sequence). V lost 2 bases to trimming and J lost 12 bases; unmatched junction nucleotides: 2. The CDR3 is made up of 12 amino acids. The CDR3 bases are TGTGCCAGCAGTTACGACAGGGGGAGGCAGTTCTTC. Translated: CASSYDRGRQFF.

The V gene is TRBV9, the J gene TRBJ2-1; 8 bases align to TRBD2. CDR1 SGDLS and CDR2 YYNGEE come from the germline V gene. The CDR3 contains 17 residues. J lost 3 bases, V lost 0 bases, and 8 bases had no gene match. Here the CDR3 DNA reads TGTGCCAGCAGCGTAGAACCAGCGGGGGTAAACTACAATGAGCAGTTCTTC. This codes for CASSVEPAGVNYNEQFF. The variable domain in full, completed from reference TRBV9 and TRBJ2-1, reads DSGVTQTPKHLITATGQRVTLRCSPRSGDLSVYWYQQSLDQGLQFLIQYYNGEERAKGNILERFSAQQFPDLHSELNLSSLELGDSALYFCASSVEPAGVNYNEQFFGPGTRLTVL.

The V gene is TRBV11-3, the J gene TRBJ2-2; D uncertain. This CDR3 spans 16 amino acids. Germline CDR1 and CDR2: SGHNT and YENEEA. With 0 bases removed from V and 1 base from J, the gap between germline ends came to 9 bases. For the CDR3, the DNA is TGTGCCAGCAGCTTAGAGCGGCCAGGGAACACCGGGGAGCTGTTTTTT. Translation gives CASSLERPGNTGELFF.

The chain has TRBV6-5 and TRBJ2-7; 7 nucleotides align to TRBD2. Germline-derived CDR1 and CDR2 are MNHEY and SVGAGI. The CDR3 sequence is 15 residues long. V lost 0 bases to trimming and J lost 4 bases; unmatched junction nucleotides: 6. The CDR3 here is CASSYSAGVGYEQYF. CDR3 coding DNA: TGTGCCAGCAGTTACTCGGCGGGAGTAGGGTACGAGCAGTACTTC.

The table lists this clonotype with a few counts. The chain uses TRBV10-2 and TRBJ2-7; a possible D gene is TRBD2 (5 bases). V was pared by 6 bases and J by 5 bases, with 8 bases between. The CDR3 sequence is 11 residues long. CDR1 and CDR2 from the germline V gene are WSHSY and SAAADI. The CDR3 is CASRLADEQYF. The CDR3, as DNA: TGCGCCAGCAGGCTAGCTGACGAGCAGTACTTC.

This clonotype was detected ten times or more. The junction does not match germline at one end; this may be a read error. V is TRBV12-3 or TRBV12-4 and J is TRBJ2-3; tentatively, D is TRBD1 or TRBD2 (5 bases each). The CDR3 covers 15 residues. This CDR3 reads CASSRDPLNTDTQYF. DNA of the CDR3: TGCGCCAGCAGTCGGGACCCACTGAACACAGATACGCAGTATTTT.

The J gene is TRBJ2-7, the V gene TRBV7-2, with TRBD2 identical over 7 bases. Germline V gene data show CDR1 as SGHTA and CDR2 as FQGNSA. The CDR3 sequence is 15 residues long. The V gene end was trimmed by 1 base and the J gene end by 3 bases; junction bases not matched to a gene: 6. CDR3: CASSLGLAENYEQYF. The CDR3 coding sequence is TGTGCCAGCAGCTTAGGGCTAGCGGAGAACTACGAGCAGTACTTC.

The sample holds a few counts of this clonotype. V usage is TRBV5-6 and J usage is TRBJ2-3; the D gene is possibly TRBD1 (6 bases). Germline values: CDR1 SGHDT, CDR2 YYEEEE. The CDR3 sequence is 15 residues long. The V gene lost 3 bases and the J gene lost 2 bases, with 13 bases spanning the gap. Here the CDR3 DNA reads TGTGCCAGCAGCTGGGGGCGAAGAGTCACAGATACGCAGTATTTT. Translation gives CASSWGRRVTDTQYF.

The V call is TRBV11-2, the J call TRBJ2-1, with 12 bases lining up with TRBD2. This CDR3 comprises 20 residues. Germline-derived CDR1 and CDR2 are SGHAT and FQNNGV. With 5 bases clipped from V and 1 base from J, the junction kept 15 bases outside the gene matches. DNA of the CDR3: TGTGCCAGCAGCAATCCAGGACGGCTAGCGGGGGGGGGATCCTACAATGAGCAGTTCTTC. This translates into CASSNPGRLAGGGSYNEQFF.

V and J are TRBV2 and TRBJ1-5; no reliable D call. Germline CDR1 is SNHLY and CDR2 is FYNNEI. This CDR3 spans 15 amino acids. Between the trimmed V and J ends, which lost 0 bases and 4 bases, there was a span of 10 bases. CDR3 residues: CASSEALGPNQPQHF. The CDR3 region has the DNA TGTGCCAGCAGTGAAGCGCTTGGGCCTAATCAGCCCCAGCATTTT. The full variable domain, completed using reference TRBV2 and TRBJ1-5, is EPEVTQTPSHQVTQMGQEVILRCVPISNHLYFYWYRQILGQKVEFLVSFYNNEISEKSEIFDDQFSVERPDGSNFTLKIRSTKLEDSAMYFCASSEALGPNQPQHFGDGTRLSIL.

The chain joins TRBV12-3 or TRBV12-4 to TRBJ2-5, with TRBD1 matching 10 bases. J gave up 7 bases and V 6 bases, and 8 bases lay outside the gene matches. The CDR3 loop spans 14 amino acids. The CDR3 spells CASRDDRGHGTQYF. In DNA form, the CDR3 reads TGTGCCAGCAGGGATGACAGGGGGCACGGGACCCAGTACTTC.

The chain links TRBV20-1 to TRBJ2-7, with D unclear. Trimming took 0 bases from V and 5 from J, leaving 14 bases between them. The CDR3 has 14 amino acids. Looked up from germline, CDR1 is DFQATT and CDR2 is SNEGSKA (reference sequence). This CDR3 reads CSARDLRIDDEQYF. CDR3 bases: TGCAGTGCTAGAGATTTGAGGATCGATGACGAGCAGTACTTC.

This clonotype was seen a few times. The chain combines TRBV20-1 with TRBJ2-3, with 7 bases that match TRBD2. The CDR3 covers 17 residues. Germline CDR1 reads DFQATT; CDR2 reads SNEGSKA (reference sequence). J gave up 4 bases and V 3 bases, and 16 bases lay outside the gene matches. CDR3 nucleotide sequence: TGCAGTGCTAGCGATTGGGGGGGAGGGTCCGTGGCAGATACGCAGTATTTT. Protein sequence: CSASDWGGGSVADTQYF.

This clonotype was seen repeatedly, ten times or more. The gene calls are TRBV7-2 and TRBJ2-1; 15 bases match TRBD2. From germline, CDR1 is SGHTA and CDR2 FQGNSA. The CDR3 runs to 17 residues. Germline trimming cut 4 bases from V and 4 bases from J; bases unmatched to any gene: 5. This CDR3 reads CASSSGTSGGLYNEQFF. CDR3 sequence (DNA): TGTGCCAGCAGCTCCGGGACTAGCGGGGGGTTATACAATGAGCAGTTCTTC. The full variable domain, in which reference TRBV7-2 and TRBJ2-1 provide the parts outside the CDR3, is GAGVSQSPSNKVTEKGKDVELRCDPISGHTALYWYRQSLGQGLEFLIYFQGNSAPDKSGLPSDRFSAERTGGSVSTLTIQRTQQEDSAVYLCASSSGTSGGLYNEQFFGPGTRLTVL.

There are many counts of this clonotype. The J gene is TRBJ2-7, the V gene TRBV29-1, with 8 bases that match TRBD1. CDR3 length: 12 amino acids. V was pared by 5 bases and J by 4 bases, with 4 bases of the junction left unmatched. Germline CDR1 reads SQVTM; CDR2 reads ANQGSEA. The CDR3 protein is CSVRRDRYEQYF. CDR3 bases: TGCAGCGTTCGGCGGGACAGGTACGAGCAGTACTTC.

This clonotype was seen a handful of times. The chain employs TRBV11-2 and TRBJ2-1; TRBD2 matches at 13 bases. Germline lookup yields CDR1 SGHAT and CDR2 FQNNGV. This CDR3 comprises 20 residues. V was pared by 0 bases and J by 1 base, with 9 bases of the junction left unmatched. The CDR3: CASSLESGTSGVNSYNEQFF. CDR3 nucleotide sequence: TGTGCCAGCAGCTTAGAGTCCGGGACTAGCGGGGTCAATTCCTACAATGAGCAGTTCTTC.

This chain uses TRBV6-5 with TRBJ1-2; D is unresolved. Trimming removed 4 bases from V and 2 bases from J, with 11 bases in between. Germline assignment: CDR1 MNHEY and CDR2 SVGAGI. CDR3 length equals 14 residues. The CDR3 loop is CASSLAAPNYGYTF. For the CDR3, the DNA is TGTGCCAGCAGTTTAGCGGCCCCCAACTATGGCTACACCTTC.

This chain uses TRBV11-2 with TRBJ2-2; TRBD1 aligns across 7 bases. The V gene's germline CDR1 is SGHAT and CDR2 FQNNGV. The CDR3 is 18 amino acids. The V segment lost 5 bases and the J segment 1 base; nucleotides outside the gene matches: 13. The CDR3 DNA reads as TGTGCCAGCAGCGGGTTATCCGGACAGGCGGGGAACACCGGGGAGCTGTTTTTT. Its translation: CASSGLSGQAGNTGELFF.

The genes are TRBV5-1 and TRBJ2-7, with TRBD1 identical over 7 bases. Germline CDR1 and CDR2: SGHRS and YFSETQ. Losses at the gene ends were 1 base for V and 5 bases for J; bases not matched to a gene: 15. This CDR3 is built from 17 residues. The CDR3 DNA is TGCGCCAGCAGCTTGTCTGTCTTGACAGGGAACTTCGACGAGCAGTACTTC. Protein: CASSLSVLTGNFDEQYF.